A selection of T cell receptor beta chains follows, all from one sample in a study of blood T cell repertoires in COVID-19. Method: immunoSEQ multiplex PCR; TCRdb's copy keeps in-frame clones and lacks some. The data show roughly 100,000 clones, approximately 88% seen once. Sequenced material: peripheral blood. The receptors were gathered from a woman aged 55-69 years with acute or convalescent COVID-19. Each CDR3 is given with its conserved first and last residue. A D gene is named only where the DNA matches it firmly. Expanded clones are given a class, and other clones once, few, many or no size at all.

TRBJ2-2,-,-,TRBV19,CASIQGGTGELFF,TGTGCCAGTATACAGGGGGGGACCGGGGAGCTGTTTTTT
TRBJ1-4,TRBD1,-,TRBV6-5,CASSYDRGGEKLFF,TGTGCCAGCAGTTATGACAGGGGGGGCGAAAAACTGTTTTTT
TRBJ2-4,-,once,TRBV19,CASSIGGNKNIQYF,TGTGCCAGTAGTATTGGGGGGAACAAAAACATTCAGTACTTC
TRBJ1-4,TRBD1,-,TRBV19,CASSEDRWELATNEKLFF,TGTGCCAGTAGCGAGGACAGGTGGGAACTTGCAACTAATGAAAAACTGTTTTTT
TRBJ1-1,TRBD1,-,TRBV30,CAWNRQRRQGIEAFF,TGTGCCTGGAACCGGCAAAGGAGACAGGGGATAGAAGCTTTCTTT
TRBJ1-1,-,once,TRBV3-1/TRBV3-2,CASSQGGGGTEAFF,TGTGCCAGCAGCCAGGGGGGAGGTGGCACTGAAGCTTTCTTT
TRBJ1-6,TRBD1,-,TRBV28,CASSFLTGRNSPLHF,TGTGCCAGCAGTTTCCTGACAGGGAGAAATTCACCCCTCCACTTT
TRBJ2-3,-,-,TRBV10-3,CAISSNTDTQYF,TGTGCCATCAGTTCTAACACAGATACGCAGTATTTT
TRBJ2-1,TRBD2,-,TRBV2,CASSELAGGTYNEQFF,TGTGCCAGCAGTGAACTGGCGGGAGGGACGTACAATGAGCAGTTCTTC
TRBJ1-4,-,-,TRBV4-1,CASSPPPSGAREKLFF,TGCGCCAGCAGCCCACCTCCCAGCGGGGCCAGGGAAAAACTGTTTTTT
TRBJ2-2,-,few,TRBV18,CASSPQGNTGELFF,TGTGCCAGCTCACCTCAGGGGAACACCGGGGAGCTGTTTTTT
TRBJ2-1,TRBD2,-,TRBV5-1,CASSPGLAGANEQFF,TGCGCCAGCAGCCCGGGACTAGCGGGAGCAAATGAGCAGTTCTTC
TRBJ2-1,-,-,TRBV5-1,CASSTTPPSSYNEQFF,TGCGCCAGCAGTACTACCCCCCCGAGCTCCTACAATGAGCAGTTCTTC
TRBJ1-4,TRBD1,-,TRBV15,CATSRDGTGTNEKLFF,TGTGCCACCAGCAGAGATGGGACAGGGACTAATGAAAAACTGTTTTTT
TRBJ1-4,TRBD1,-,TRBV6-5,CASSPGGRTNEKLFF,TGTGCCAGCAGCCCAGGGGGGAGGACTAATGAAAAACTGTTTTTT
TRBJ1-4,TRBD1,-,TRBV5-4,CASSLNTGGREKLFF,TGTGCCAGCAGCTTGAATACAGGGGGCAGAGAAAAACTGTTTTTT
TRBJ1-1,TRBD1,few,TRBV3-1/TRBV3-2,CASRHEGANTEAFF,TGTGCCAGCAGACACGAGGGGGCAAACACTGAAGCTTTCTTT
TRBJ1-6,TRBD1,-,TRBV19,CASRLPGQGYNSPLHF,TGTGCCAGTAGACTACCGGGACAGGGATATAATTCACCCCTCCACTTT
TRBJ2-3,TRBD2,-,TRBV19,CASSIPTSGRVGTQYF,TGTGCCAGTAGTATTCCGACTAGCGGGAGGGTGGGCACGCAGTATTTT
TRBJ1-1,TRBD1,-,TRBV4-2,CASSQDPPLNRGGLMNTEAFF,TGTGCCAGCAGCCAAGATCCCCCGCTTAACAGGGGAGGCCTTATGAACACTGAAGCTTTCTTT
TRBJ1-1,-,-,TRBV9,CASSPRGSRTEAFF,TGTGCCAGCAGCCCCCGCGGAAGTCGCACTGAAGCTTTCTTT
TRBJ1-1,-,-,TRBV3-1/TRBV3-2,CASSRWETGNTEAFF,TGTGCCAGCAGCCGTTGGGAGACAGGGAACACTGAAGCTTTCTTT
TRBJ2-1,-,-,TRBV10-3,CAISSQAGLTYNEQFF,TGTGCCATCAGTTCCCAAGCGGGCTTAACCTACAATGAGCAGTTCTTC
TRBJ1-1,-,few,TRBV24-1,CATTNDRSEAFF,TGTGCCACCACGAACGACAGGTCGGAAGCTTTCTTT
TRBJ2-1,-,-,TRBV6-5,CASMVMEGRPEQFF,TGTGCCAGCATGGTAATGGAGGGCAGGCCTGAGCAGTTCTTC
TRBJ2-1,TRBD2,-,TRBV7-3,CASSSTGTSAYNEQFF,TGTGCCAGCAGCTCTACCGGGACTAGCGCCTACAATGAGCAGTTCTTC
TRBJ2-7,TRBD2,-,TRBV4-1,CASSNRLAGGVGRSYEQYF,TGCGCCAGCAGCAACCGATTAGCGGGAGGCGTGGGGCGCTCCTACGAGCAGTACTTC